This TCR beta chain was recorded in a study of cytomegalovirus exposure and HLA in healthy donors. Whole-study findings and limits: In a later analysis, HLA-C alleles had the fewest associated TCRs, DRB1 alleles the most. TCR beta V- and J-gene trimming was later associated with a missense DCLRE1C variant.

PCR employed 60 Vbeta and 13 Jbeta primers. Data came from immunoSEQ multiplex PCR; TCRdb stores just in-frame clones and leaves some out. Of about 43,000 clones listed, 55% to 75% are singletons. Trimming shortened V by 0 bases and J by 0 bases, and 17 bases separated the two germline ends. The CDR3 consists of 18 residues. Germline V gene sequence: CDR1 SGHAT, CDR2 FQNNGV. Details on this clone: Its matching antigen is unknown.

Material for sequencing was PBMCs. The sequence was obtained from a man between 60 and 75 years old in good health and CMV-seropositive. The V gene is TRBV11-2, the J gene TRBJ1-1; the D gene is possibly TRBD1 (6 bases). For the CDR3, the DNA is TGTGCCAGCAGCTTAGATTTCGGAACAGGGCGGATGAACACTGAAGCTTTCTTT. This translates into CASSLDFGTGRMNTEAFF.